The T cell receptor beta chain under discussion was sequenced for a study of cytomegalovirus exposure and HLA in healthy donors (dated by TCRdb to about 2017). Looking at the study overall: According to an earlier analysis of 450 to 650 of the donors, about 179 million T cells yielded over 90 million unique TCR beta sequences and around 280 Gb of sequence data. To decide whether each TCR beta V gene segment behaved as functional or pseudogenic, an earlier analysis of some 580 of the donors relied on high-throughput TCR beta sequencing. About five DR-DQ haplotypes were treated as single units for association and clustering because of strong linkage in the cohort. In a later genetic analysis, genome-wide SNP genotypes for about 55% of the roughly 670 donors were used, and that subset was treated as a discovery cohort. Rather than using new phenotypic data, the later analysis identified candidate immune exposures from TCR beta sequences and from how often those sequences occurred across donors. High-throughput TCR immunosequencing, statistical association of individual TCRs with disease status, and machine learning were combined to predict cytomegalovirus infection status. The study aimed to test whether cataloging public T cell receptors could reveal signatures of past pathogen exposure. All discovery cohort repertoires had been generated on a single sequencing platform. Typing coverage varied by locus: roughly 629-640 donors for A, B, C, DRB1 and DQB1; more than 500 for DQA1; more than 600 for DPA1; approximately 470 for DPB1. A separate validation cohort of 100 to 150 different subjects was used in addition to the approximately 610-subject first cohort. Of the 300 to 500 genotyped donors, roughly 76% were placed in the genetic ancestry cluster associated with self-reported Caucasian donors. Class I and class II HLA loci were covered by the typing at four-digit resolution. To study patterns of TCR occurrence, a later analysis re-analyzed previously published TCR beta repertoires from more than 550 donors and added high-resolution HLA genotyping. About 300 gigabases of sequencing data and tens of millions of unique TCR sequences were included in an early release covering roughly 600 HLA-typed donors. Donor age, sex, ethnicity and CMV serostatus were compiled together with the repertoire data. Using immunosequencing, the study profiled T cell repertoires from 500 to 800 subjects and related those repertoires to cytomegalovirus serostatus. Across 398 genotyped donors of the cohort, an average of roughly 200,000 unique TCR beta nucleotide sequences per donor were sequenced, and roughly a sixth of those sequences were non-productive. The research as a whole found: The classifier was reported to diagnose cytomegalovirus status with high specificity and sensitivity in both the original and validation cohorts. The study listed approximately 150 TCR beta chains as associated with cytomegalovirus. When HLA alleles, especially DR and DQ, strongly co-occurred, TCR associations were difficult to assign to individual alleles. CMV serostatus was the only immune exposure information available for the cohort. Because counts were too low, about 17 rarely observed V segments, including chromosome 9 orphons, were excluded from the earlier analysis of 587 of the donors. Across donors, most TCR sequences were observed very rarely, whereas some public TCRs were present in many individuals. An association between a missense DCLRE1C variant and V-gene and J-gene trimming of TCR beta chains was found in a later genetic analysis and replicated in an independent cohort. According to a later genetic analysis, donors in an Asian-associated ancestry cluster had fewer N-insertions in productive TCRs than the roughly 670-donor mean. According to a later analysis, parvovirus B19, influenza, CMV and Epstein-Barr virus appeared linked to several top co-occurrence clusters. Three of the identified cytomegalovirus-associated TCR beta chains were confirmed in vitro to be specific for cytomegalovirus antigens. The authors suggested that the approach could potentially be generalized to other disease states and immunological phenotypes. A later analysis found that TCR association rates varied across HLA loci, with DRB1 alleles showing the most associated TCRs and HLA-C alleles the fewest. Correlated functional status among segregating V segments might reflect linkage disequilibrium, but an unknown experimental factor could not be ruled out. Specific HLA alleles were associated with 16,951 TCR beta sequences at a false discovery rate of 0.05 in a later analysis. Sequencing depth was assumed to be roughly uniform across donors in the presence/absence analyses, though that assumption may not hold. In a later analysis, HLA-associated TCR beta chains were found to be more clonally expanded and to have lower generation probabilities than equally common non-associated chains. A further reported finding was that TCR beta sequences accurately predicted the HLA-A and HLA-B alleles for most subjects in the first cohort. The sequencing pipeline was judged likely to have produced a cluster of highly shared sequence variants as a technical artifact. HLA typing was unavailable for some donors at each locus, so association tests used only the typed subset. According to a later analysis, most CMV-associated TCR beta chains appeared to be HLA-restricted, and the HLA associations seemed to be driven largely by CMV exposure. Some IMGT-functional V segments, including TRBV6-2 and TRBV6-3, could not be told apart with the 87-base-pair reads, so those segments were excluded. In this cohort, only TCR beta chains were sequenced, and detectable features were limited by the absence of alpha or paired-chain data. Broadly in line with IMGT annotations, most TCR beta V segments showed up in productive rearrangements about 87% or about 30% of the time in an earlier analysis of approximately 640 of the donors.

CDR1 SQVTM and CDR2 ANQGSEA were looked up in the germline V gene. Germline trimming: 5 bases from V, 6 bases from J; junction bases outside gene matches: 9. The CDR3 holds 15 amino acids from the cysteine to the phenylalanine. This entry keeps only the CDR3 DNA: 45 bases, framed from base 1. The library was generated by the immunoSEQ multiplex PCR assay. The multiplex PCR relied on a mix of 60 forward primers for TCR Vbeta segments and 13 reverse primers for TCR Jbeta segments. The CDR3 region of rearranged TCR beta genes was amplified from genomic DNA by a multiplex PCR assay. On the Illumina HiSeq System, the amplified TCR beta libraries were sequenced as 87-base-pair reads. Under the source paper's analysis protocol: In a later analysis, about 80 million unique TCR beta chains were counted across the roughly 610 repertoires, and around 11 million of these chains were shared by at least two donors. To remove PCR and sequencing errors, raw reads were error-corrected and collapsed into unique sequences using a nearest-neighbor algorithm that merged closely related sequences. To assign V, D and J gene segments, CDR3 sequences were aligned to IMGT reference sequences. Each retained sequence needed at least a six-nucleotide match to both a V gene segment and a J gene segment. A rearrangement counted as productive if the CDR3 had no stop codons and remained in frame with V and J, and every other rearrangement counted as non-productive. Following IMGT convention, CDR3 was defined as the stretch from the second conserved V-encoded cysteine up to the conserved J-encoded phenylalanine. The earlier analysis of 587 of the donors excluded any sequence lacking an unambiguous match to a single V gene segment. An earlier analysis of over 450 of the donors classified V segments as functional when productive rearrangements were above 56.7% and as segregating when the standard deviation between donors was above 5%. A statistical classification framework was built for diagnosing cytomegalovirus status from the catalog of TCR beta chain sequences. V and J gene assignment, in a later analysis, came from comparing TCR nucleotide sequences with IMGT/GENE-DB human TR gene sequences. Using the TCRdist pipeline, a later analysis assigned CDR3 sequences along with most-parsimonious VDJ recombination scenarios. In a later analysis, every TCR beta chain was defined by the combination of its CDR3 amino acid sequence and its V-gene family, and reads without a unique V-gene family were dropped. As a way to deal with suspected cross-contamination and a sequencing artifact, a later analysis dropped roughly 600 nucleotide sequences that were highly shared and had low generation probability. In a later analysis, a clonal expansion index for each public chain was calculated from normalized within-repertoire ranks of inferred template counts. Generation probabilities in a later analysis came from a VDJ recombination model fitted to out-of-frame rearrangements, and those results were checked against IGoR. A later analysis scored TCR-TCR, TCR-HLA and TCR-CMV co-occurrence with hypergeometric tests, applying a repertoire-size bias correction to TCR pairs. False discovery rates were estimated in a later analysis by permuting HLA or CMV assignments 20 times. A later analysis grouped co-occurring TCRs with DBSCAN, adding TCRdist sequence similarity when clustering within HLA-allele-positive subsets. Repertoires with fewer than 30,000 or more than 120,000 public chains were left out of co-occurrence clustering, as were five repertoires with anomalous nucleotide sharing. TCRdb took over this immuneACCESS table, retaining in-frame rearrangements with V and J assigned. Such tables are incomplete; in checked studies, under half of the missing clones stem from an unresolved V gene, and the remainder is unexplained. The V and J calls and clone size come from that table; D and trimming were worked out from the DNA. The sample includes roughly 100,000 clones, with more than 60% observed a single time. The ten biggest clones cover roughly 3.6% of the sample.

In total, over 600 healthy bone marrow donors made up the cohort. Cohort members were all nominally healthy when sampled, although unrecorded immune exposures were likely present. The donor tested CMV seronegative and was one of the 352 seronegative cohort members. Every donor gave a peripheral blood sample, and the peripheral blood mononuclear cells from that sample were used for TCR beta sequencing. Genomic DNA extraction from the blood cell samples was performed with the Qiagen DNeasy Blood Extraction Kit. For this clone: Its recognized antigen is unknown. Nothing much larger sits one base from this clone, and base qualities are not available.

The chain uses TRBV29-1 and TRBJ1-4, with TRBD1 matching 10 junction bases. This clonotype was obtained from a man in his 60s in good health and CMV-seronegative. The sample taken for sequencing was PBMCs. The bases are TGCAGCGTTTCCGGACAGGGGGGTGGGGATGAAAAACTGTTTTTT. The resulting protein is CSVSGQGGGDEKLFF. With all but the CDR3 taken from the reference TRBV29-1 and TRBJ1-4 genes, the full variable domain is: SAVISQKPSRDICQRGTSLTIQCQVDSQVTMMFWYRQQPGQSLTLIATANQGSEATYESGFVIDKFPISRPNLTFSTLTVSNMSPEDSSIYLCSVSGQGGGDEKLFFGSGTQLSVL.